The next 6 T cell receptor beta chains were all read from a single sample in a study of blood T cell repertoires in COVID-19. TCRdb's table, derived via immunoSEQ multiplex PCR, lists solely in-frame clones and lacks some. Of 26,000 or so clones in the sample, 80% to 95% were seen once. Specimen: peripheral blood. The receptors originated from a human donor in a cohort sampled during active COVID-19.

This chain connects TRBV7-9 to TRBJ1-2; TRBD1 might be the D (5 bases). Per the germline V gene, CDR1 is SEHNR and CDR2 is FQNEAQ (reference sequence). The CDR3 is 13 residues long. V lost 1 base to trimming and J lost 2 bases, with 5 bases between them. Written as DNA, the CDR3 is TGTGCCAGCAGCTTAGAGGGGAACTATGGCTACACCTTC. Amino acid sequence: CASSLEGNYGYTF. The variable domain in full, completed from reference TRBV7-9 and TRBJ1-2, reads DTGVSQNPRHKITKRGQNVTFRCDPISEHNRLYWYRQTLGQGPEFLTYFQNEAQLEKSRLLSDRFSAERPKGSFSTLEIQRTEQGDSAMYLCASSLEGNYGYTFGSGTRLTVV.

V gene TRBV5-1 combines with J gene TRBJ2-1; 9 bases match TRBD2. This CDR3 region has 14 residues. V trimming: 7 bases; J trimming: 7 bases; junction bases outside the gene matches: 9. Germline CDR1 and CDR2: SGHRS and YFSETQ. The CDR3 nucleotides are TGCGCCAGCGCCGCGGGGGGGCTTCTTAATGAGCAGTTCTTC. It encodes CASAAGGLLNEQFF.

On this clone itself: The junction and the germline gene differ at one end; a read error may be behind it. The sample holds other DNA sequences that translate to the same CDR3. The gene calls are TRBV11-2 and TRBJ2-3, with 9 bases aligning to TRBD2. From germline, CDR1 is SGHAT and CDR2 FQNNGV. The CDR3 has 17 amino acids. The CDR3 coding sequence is TGCGCCAGCAGCTCCACAAGGCGGGGGGGGTTAGCAGATACGCAGTATTTT. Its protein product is CASSSTRRGGLADTQYF.

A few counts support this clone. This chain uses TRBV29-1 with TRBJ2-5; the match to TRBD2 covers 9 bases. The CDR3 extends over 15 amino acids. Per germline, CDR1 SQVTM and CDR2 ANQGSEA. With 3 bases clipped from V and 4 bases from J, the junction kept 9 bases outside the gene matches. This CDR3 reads CSVEVLAGGRETQYF. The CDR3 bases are TGCAGCGTTGAGGTTTTGGCGGGGGGGCGAGAGACCCAGTACTTC.

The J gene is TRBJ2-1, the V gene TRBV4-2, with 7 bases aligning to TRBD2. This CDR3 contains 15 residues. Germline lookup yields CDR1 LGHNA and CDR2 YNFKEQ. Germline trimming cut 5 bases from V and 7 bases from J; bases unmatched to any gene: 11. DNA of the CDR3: TGTGCCAGCAGCGCGACTAGCCAGCCGCTTAATGAGCAGTTCTTC. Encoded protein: CASSATSQPLNEQFF.

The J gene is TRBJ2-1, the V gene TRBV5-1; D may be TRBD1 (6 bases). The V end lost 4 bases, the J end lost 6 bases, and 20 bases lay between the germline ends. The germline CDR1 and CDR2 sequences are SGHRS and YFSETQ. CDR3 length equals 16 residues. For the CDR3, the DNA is TGCGCCAGCAGCCCCACGGAGTTCAGGGGAAGCAATGAGCAGTTCTTC. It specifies CASSPTEFRGSNEQFF.